This T cell receptor beta chain was identified in a study of response to subunit inactivated influenza vaccine. Study-level findings and limits: Few additional T cells are recruited per seasonal influenza vaccination, authors suggested.

Turning to this clonotype: Antigen: not known.

V shed 6 bases and J 4 bases; nucleotides not matched to a gene: 7. The CDR3 is 14 amino acids. TCRdb processed the RT-PCR reads anew with MiXCR; each CDR3 protein has one entry. This sample has 800,000 or so distinct CDR3 sequences, with 21% found just once. The receptor was isolated from a man aged 50 to 60 who received an inactivated influenza vaccine. This chain links TRBV12-3 or TRBV12-4 with TRBJ2-5, with 8 nucleotides matching TRBD2. The source was PBMCs from blood, collected less than 6 days after vaccination. The CDR3 nucleotides read TGTGCCAGCAGCCGGGGGGGGGGTCCAGAGACCCAGTACTTC. Encoded protein: CASSRGGGPETQYF.